This T cell receptor beta chain stems from a study of CD8 T cells in Susac syndrome. General observations from the study: Total CD8+ repertoires held about 15 Susac-specific public clones, while CD8+ TEMRA repertoires held roughly five. By the study's own acknowledgment, its TCR sequencing and HLA analysis included relatively few individuals.

The CDR3 extends over 13 amino acids. CDR1 is MNHEY and CDR2 is SVGEGT in the germline V gene. The V end lost 4 bases, the J end lost 2 bases, and 7 bases lay between the germline ends. As regards this clonotype: Its antigen remains unidentified.

Random hexamers were used to reverse transcribe an amount of roughly 0.45 to 1 ug RNA. In TCRdb, the immunoSEQ multiplex PCR reads were re-called with MiXCR into one record per CDR3 protein. The sample yields under 95,000 distinct CDR3 sequences, 95% seen once. The clonotype originates from a human donor with Susac syndrome. This chain connects TRBV6-2 or TRBV6-3 to TRBJ2-3, with D tentatively TRBD2 (6 bases). Sequencing input: CD8+ T cells from PBMCs. The CDR3 nucleotides read TGTGCCAGCAGTTCGGGAGACACAGATACGCAGTATTTT. It is translated as CASSSGDTDTQYF.